Listed below are T cell receptor beta chains from one sample, sequenced in a study of TIL therapy for anti-PD-1-resistant metastatic lung cancer. The assay was immunoSEQ multiplex PCR, and TCRdb's table has in-frame clones only and misses some. The table lists approximately 97,000 clones, about three fifths of them singletons. The material was tumor tissue, obtained at baseline. These TCRs come from a person aged 25 to 85 with non-small cell lung cancer. The CDR3 runs from the conserved cysteine through the conserved F or W. Fields, in order: J gene, V gene, D gene, clone size, CDR3 DNA, CDR3 protein. D genes are given only for firm matches. Size tells how often a clone was seen (once, few, many) or the class of an expanded clone, and some rows leave it out.

j_gene: TRBJ2-2
v_gene: TRBV19
d_gene: NA
abundance: NA
CDR3nt: TGTGCCAGTAGTATTTTGGAGTCGAACACCGGGGAGCTGTTTTTT
CDR3aa: CASSILESNTGELFF

j_gene: TRBJ2-5
v_gene: TRBV4-3
d_gene: TRBD2
abundance: NA
CDR3nt: TGCGCCAGCAGCCAAGATAGGGGACTAGCGGGGGCGCGACAGGAGACCCAGTACTTC
CDR3aa: CASSQDRGLAGARQETQYF

j_gene: TRBJ1-1
v_gene: TRBV28
d_gene: NA
abundance: NA
CDR3nt: TGTGCCAGCAGTCCCCCGGCGAACACTGAAGCTTTCTTT
CDR3aa: CASSPPANTEAFF

j_gene: TRBJ1-4
v_gene: TRBV9
d_gene: NA
abundance: NA
CDR3nt: TGTGCCAGCAGCGTGGGGACCGCAACTAATGAAAAACTGTTTTTT
CDR3aa: CASSVGTATNEKLFF

j_gene: TRBJ1-1
v_gene: TRBV11-2
d_gene: NA
abundance: once
CDR3nt: TGTGCCAGCAGCCTCCCGACAGAGCTCGCTGAAGCTTTCTTT
CDR3aa: CASSLPTELAEAFF

j_gene: TRBJ1-3
v_gene: TRBV4-2
d_gene: NA
abundance: few
CDR3nt: TGTGCCAGCAGCCAAGATCTTAGAGGGCGGTTACCCTCTGGAAACACCATATATTTT
CDR3aa: CASSQDLRGRLPSGNTIYF

j_gene: TRBJ1-2
v_gene: TRBV6-5
d_gene: TRBD1
abundance: NA
CDR3nt: TGTGCCAGCAGTAGCCGGGACAGGGGGTATGGCTACACCTTC
CDR3aa: CASSSRDRGYGYTF

j_gene: TRBJ2-2
v_gene: TRBV4-3
d_gene: TRBD1
abundance: NA
CDR3nt: TGCGCCAGCAGCCAATCCGGGACAGTGAACACCGGGGAGCTGTTTTTT
CDR3aa: CASSQSGTVNTGELFF

j_gene: TRBJ2-3
v_gene: TRBV28
d_gene: NA
abundance: NA
CDR3nt: TGTGCCAGCAGTTTCGGACTAGTCAGGGGGCCCACAGATACGCAGTATTTT
CDR3aa: CASSFGLVRGPTDTQYF

j_gene: TRBJ2-5
v_gene: TRBV2
d_gene: NA
abundance: once
CDR3nt: TGTGCCAGCATCGGGACGTGGGAGACCCAGTACTTC
CDR3aa: CASIGTWETQYF

j_gene: TRBJ1-1
v_gene: TRBV19
d_gene: TRBD1
abundance: NA
CDR3nt: TGTGCCAGCAGACAGGGGGCGAACACTGAAGCTTTCTTT
CDR3aa: CASRQGANTEAFF

j_gene: TRBJ2-5
v_gene: TRBV15
d_gene: NA
abundance: NA
CDR3nt: TGTGCCACCAGCAGAGTCCCCCCAGGGGCGGGTGAGACCCAGTACTTC
CDR3aa: CATSRVPPGAGETQYF

j_gene: TRBJ2-7
v_gene: TRBV7-6
d_gene: NA
abundance: few
CDR3nt: TGTGCCAGCAGCTTAGAAGGGTGGTCCTACGAGCAGTACTTC
CDR3aa: CASSLEGWSYEQYF

j_gene: TRBJ2-2
v_gene: TRBV10-3
d_gene: TRBD2
abundance: once
CDR3nt: TGTGCCATCAGTGGAGAAGAGACTAGCCCCGGAGTGCTGTTTTTT
CDR3aa: CAISGEETSPGVLFF

j_gene: TRBJ2-7
v_gene: TRBV27
d_gene: TRBD2
abundance: NA
CDR3nt: TGTGCCAGCAGTTTATCGGTCCGACTAGCGGGGCAAGAGCAGTACTTC
CDR3aa: CASSLSVRLAGQEQYF

j_gene: TRBJ2-1
v_gene: TRBV30
d_gene: NA
abundance: few
CDR3nt: TGTGCCTGGAGTGGACCCACGGGGAAGGCGTCCTACAATGAGCAGTTCTTC
CDR3aa: CAWSGPTGKASYNEQFF

j_gene: TRBJ2-1
v_gene: TRBV4-3
d_gene: TRBD2
abundance: NA
CDR3nt: TGCGCCAGCAGCCAAGACGGGGCGGGAGCCTACAATGAGCAGTTCTTC
CDR3aa: CASSQDGAGAYNEQFF

j_gene: TRBJ2-7
v_gene: TRBV15
d_gene: TRBD2
abundance: few
CDR3nt: TGTGCCACCAGCAGAGATTGGGGGACTAGCGGGAGCCAAACCTACGAGCAGTACTTC
CDR3aa: CATSRDWGTSGSQTYEQYF

j_gene: TRBJ2-7
v_gene: TRBV6-5
d_gene: NA
abundance: NA
CDR3nt: TGTGCCAGCAGTTACTCTCGCCTCTCCTACGAGCAGTACTTC
CDR3aa: CASSYSRLSYEQYF

j_gene: TRBJ2-7
v_gene: TRBV1
d_gene: NA
abundance: NA
CDR3nt: TGCACCAGCAGTAGCGACCGCTTCTGCGAGCAGTACTTC
CDR3aa: CTSSSDRFCEQYF

j_gene: TRBJ2-2
v_gene: TRBV5-5
d_gene: NA
abundance: few
CDR3nt: TGTGCCAGCAGCTTCCGAGGGGCCGGGGAGCTGTTTTTT
CDR3aa: CASSFRGAGELFF

j_gene: TRBJ2-7
v_gene: TRBV7-8
d_gene: TRBD1
abundance: NA
CDR3nt: TGTGCCAGCAGCCATCGGACAGGGGGGTCCCTCTACGAGACTTTC
CDR3aa: CASSHRTGGSLYETF

j_gene: TRBJ2-5
v_gene: TRBV6-5
d_gene: TRBD2
abundance: NA
CDR3nt: TGTGCCAGCAGGCCGCGGGGGAGGGAGACCCAGTACTTC
CDR3aa: CASRPRGRETQYF

j_gene: TRBJ2-1
v_gene: TRBV14
d_gene: NA
abundance: few
CDR3nt: TGTGCCAGCAGCCAAGTAGGGCACTACTACAATGAGCAGTTCTTC
CDR3aa: CASSQVGHYYNEQFF

j_gene: TRBJ2-7
v_gene: TRBV23-1
d_gene: NA
abundance: NA
CDR3nt: TGCGCCAGCAGCGCTCTTTACGAGCAGTACTTC
CDR3aa: CASSALYEQYF

j_gene: TRBJ1-5
v_gene: TRBV12-3/TRBV12-4
d_gene: NA
abundance: NA
CDR3nt: TGTGCCTGCCAGTCCGGGCTAAATCAGCCCCAGCATTTT
CDR3aa: CACQSGLNQPQHF

j_gene: TRBJ1-1
v_gene: TRBV6-5
d_gene: NA
abundance: NA
CDR3nt: TGTGCCAGCAGTTACTCGAGTTCGGGTGGGGACACTGAAGCTTTCTTT
CDR3aa: CASSYSSSGGDTEAFF

j_gene: TRBJ1-2
v_gene: TRBV7-2
d_gene: NA
abundance: NA
CDR3nt: TGTGCCAGCAGCTTAGTGCAGGATAACTATGGCTACACCTTC
CDR3aa: CASSLVQDNYGYTF

j_gene: TRBJ2-1
v_gene: TRBV6-5
d_gene: TRBD2
abundance: few
CDR3nt: TGTGCCAGCAGTTACCCTTCTAGCGGGGGGGCAGATGAGCAGTTCTTC
CDR3aa: CASSYPSSGGADEQFF

j_gene: TRBJ1-1
v_gene: TRBV3-1/TRBV3-2
d_gene: TRBD1
abundance: NA
CDR3nt: TGTGCCAGCAGCCAAGGGTCAGGGGGATGGACTGAAGCTTTCTTT
CDR3aa: CASSQGSGGWTEAFF

j_gene: TRBJ1-1
v_gene: TRBV5-6
d_gene: NA
abundance: NA
CDR3nt: TGTGCCAGCAGCGACGACCCGGGACAACTGAACACTGAAGCTTTCTTT
CDR3aa: CASSDDPGQLNTEAFF

j_gene: TRBJ1-1
v_gene: TRBV6-2/TRBV6-3
d_gene: NA
abundance: NA
CDR3nt: TGTGCCAGCAGCCGACACGCAGGTGACACTGAAGCTTTCTTT
CDR3aa: CASSRHAGDTEAFF

j_gene: TRBJ2-7
v_gene: TRBV7-2
d_gene: TRBD2
abundance: NA
CDR3nt: TGTGCCAGCAGCTTAGGGAGGACTAGCCAGTTGGAGCAGTACTTC
CDR3aa: CASSLGRTSQLEQYF

j_gene: TRBJ2-7
v_gene: TRBV28
d_gene: TRBD2
abundance: NA
CDR3nt: TGTGCCAGCAGTTTTGGAGCGGGAGGGCCAAAAGAGCAGTACTTC
CDR3aa: CASSFGAGGPKEQYF

j_gene: TRBJ1-1
v_gene: TRBV28
d_gene: NA
abundance: NA
CDR3nt: TGTGCCAGCAGTTCCTCCGAGGACCAATGGCTGGGCACTGAAGCTTTCTTT
CDR3aa: CASSSSEDQWLGTEAFF

j_gene: TRBJ1-2
v_gene: TRBV29-1
d_gene: NA
abundance: NA
CDR3nt: TGCAGCGTTGACTCGGGGATTCTTGGCTACACCTTC
CDR3aa: CSVDSGILGYTF

j_gene: TRBJ2-1
v_gene: TRBV18
d_gene: TRBD2
abundance: NA
CDR3nt: TGTGCCAGCTCACGCCGCGAGGCTAGCGGCAATGAGCAGTTCTTC
CDR3aa: CASSRREASGNEQFF

j_gene: TRBJ2-3
v_gene: TRBV2
d_gene: NA
abundance: once
CDR3nt: TGTGCCAGCAGACTCAGGCCCCACGGGGATACGCAGTATTTT
CDR3aa: CASRLRPHGDTQYF

j_gene: TRBJ1-5
v_gene: TRBV6-2/TRBV6-3
d_gene: NA
abundance: NA
CDR3nt: TGTGCCAGCAGTTATACTGTTGATCAGCCCCAGCATTTT
CDR3aa: CASSYTVDQPQHF

j_gene: TRBJ2-3
v_gene: TRBV5-1
d_gene: TRBD2
abundance: NA
CDR3nt: TGCGCCAGCAATCGCGGAGCGGGGGGAATAGATACGCAGTATTTT
CDR3aa: CASNRGAGGIDTQYF

j_gene: TRBJ2-1
v_gene: TRBV18
d_gene: NA
abundance: NA
CDR3nt: TGTGCCAGCTCACCACCGGGTTTCAATGAGCAGTTCTTC
CDR3aa: CASSPPGFNEQFF

j_gene: TRBJ2-1
v_gene: TRBV29-1
d_gene: NA
abundance: once
CDR3nt: TGCAGCGGCGGGGCCCCCTTCAATGAGCAGTTCTTC
CDR3aa: CSGGAPFNEQFF

j_gene: TRBJ2-1
v_gene: TRBV7-8
d_gene: NA
abundance: NA
CDR3nt: TGTGCCAGCAGCTTAGGGCTATGGAGCGGAGAATACAATGAGCAGTTCTTC
CDR3aa: CASSLGLWSGEYNEQFF

j_gene: TRBJ2-3
v_gene: TRBV10-1
d_gene: TRBD2
abundance: few
CDR3nt: TGCGCCAGCAGTGAGCCTAGCGGAACGCAGTATTTT
CDR3aa: CASSEPSGTQYF

j_gene: TRBJ1-2
v_gene: TRBV6-2/TRBV6-3
d_gene: NA
abundance: few
CDR3nt: TGTGCCAGCAGCTGGACAGCTTATGGCTACACCTTC
CDR3aa: CASSWTAYGYTF

j_gene: TRBJ2-7
v_gene: TRBV5-1
d_gene: TRBD2
abundance: NA
CDR3nt: TGCGCCAGCAGCCCGGGGACTAGCGGGAGGTGGGACGAGCAGTACTTC
CDR3aa: CASSPGTSGRWDEQYF

j_gene: TRBJ2-7
v_gene: TRBV3-1/TRBV3-2
d_gene: NA
abundance: NA
CDR3nt: TGTGCCAGCAGCCAACAACTTTGGAACAGTTCCTACGAGCAGTACTTC
CDR3aa: CASSQQLWNSSYEQYF

j_gene: TRBJ2-7
v_gene: TRBV10-3
d_gene: NA
abundance: NA
CDR3nt: TGTGCCATCAGTGCGGGGTCGGGCAGGTCCCATTCCTACGAGCAGTACTTC
CDR3aa: CAISAGSGRSHSYEQYF

j_gene: TRBJ1-5
v_gene: TRBV7-2
d_gene: NA
abundance: NA
CDR3nt: TGTGCCAGCAGCTCGGGGGGAGGGCTGGGACAGCCCCAGCATTTT
CDR3aa: CASSSGGGLGQPQHF

j_gene: TRBJ1-3
v_gene: TRBV5-4
d_gene: NA
abundance: NA
CDR3nt: TGTGCCAGCAGCTTAGCCAACTCTGGAAACACCATATATTTT
CDR3aa: CASSLANSGNTIYF

j_gene: TRBJ2-1
v_gene: TRBV6-2/TRBV6-3
d_gene: NA
abundance: NA
CDR3nt: TGTGCCAGCAGTTACTCGATAAAATCGGACTATGAGCAGTTCTTC
CDR3aa: CASSYSIKSDYEQFF

j_gene: TRBJ1-2
v_gene: TRBV6-4
d_gene: NA
abundance: NA
CDR3nt: TGTGCCAGCAGTGACGGGTTCTATGGCTACACCTTC
CDR3aa: CASSDGFYGYTF

j_gene: TRBJ1-5
v_gene: TRBV19
d_gene: NA
abundance: NA
CDR3nt: TGTGCCAGTAGCTCCGATGGCAGGGCTTATAGCAATCAGCCCCAGCATTTT
CDR3aa: CASSSDGRAYSNQPQHF

j_gene: TRBJ1-5
v_gene: TRBV12-3/TRBV12-4
d_gene: NA
abundance: many
CDR3nt: TGTGCCAGCAGTGGTGGGTGGCAGCCCCAGCATTTT
CDR3aa: CASSGGWQPQHF

j_gene: TRBJ2-7
v_gene: TRBV9
d_gene: NA
abundance: NA
CDR3nt: TGTGCCAGCAGCGTTGGGCTTACCTACGAGCAGTACTTC
CDR3aa: CASSVGLTYEQYF

j_gene: TRBJ1-1
v_gene: TRBV2
d_gene: NA
abundance: NA
CDR3nt: TGTGCCAGCAGTGAGGGGGAGACTGAAGCTTTCTTT
CDR3aa: CASSEGETEAFF

j_gene: TRBJ1-1
v_gene: TRBV28
d_gene: NA
abundance: NA
CDR3nt: TGTGCCAGCAGTTTAGAGGGTGAGGCCACTGAAGCTTTCTTT
CDR3aa: CASSLEGEATEAFF

j_gene: TRBJ2-3
v_gene: TRBV27
d_gene: TRBD2
abundance: NA
CDR3nt: TGTGCCAGCAGTCTATCGAGTAGGGCCGTTTTAGCGGGAATTCGAGATACGCAGTATTTT
CDR3aa: CASSLSSRAVLAGIRDTQYF

j_gene: TRBJ2-1
v_gene: TRBV15
d_gene: TRBD2
abundance: NA
CDR3nt: TGTGCCACCAGCCCCGGGGGACTAGATTGGAGTGAGCAGTTCTTC
CDR3aa: CATSPGGLDWSEQFF

j_gene: TRBJ2-1
v_gene: TRBV19
d_gene: TRBD2
abundance: NA
CDR3nt: TGTGCCAGTAGTATAATAAGGCTAGCGGGAGGGAATTGGTCCTACAATGAGCAGTTCTTC
CDR3aa: CASSIIRLAGGNWSYNEQFF